Below are 30 T cell receptor beta chains sequenced from a single sample in a study of CD8+CD57+ T cells in acquired aplastic anemia. According to the study, genomic DNA was the template for TCR beta VDJ and CDR3 profiling. TCRdb re-analysed the reads in MiXCR, keeping a single row per CDR3 protein. The data hold over 250,000 distinct CDR3 sequences, with 56% observed a single time. Flow cytometry had shown expanded CD8+CD57+ cells in the patients chosen for sequencing. Sequenced sample: sorted CD4+, CD8+, or CD8+CD57+ T cells (not recorded which) from PBMCs. Every receptor here comes from a human donor with aplastic anemia.

V and J are TRBV12-3 or TRBV12-4 and TRBJ2-5, with 10 nucleotides matching TRBD2. Losses at the gene ends were 6 bases for V and 5 bases for J; bases not matched to a gene: 9. CDR3 length equals 15 residues. CDR3 loop: CASRPNLAGEETQYF. CDR3 bases: TGTGCCAGCAGACCGAATCTAGCGGGGGAGGAGACCCAGTACTTC.

The gene calls are TRBV12-3 or TRBV12-4 and TRBJ1-5; D gene uncertain. With 3 bases removed from V and 2 bases from J, the gap between germline ends came to 8 bases. The CDR3 loop spans 14 amino acids. As DNA, the CDR3 is TGTGCCAGCAGTTTTCACGGCGGCAATCAGCCCCAGCATTTT. Protein: CASSFHGGNQPQHF.

The V call is TRBV7-8, the J call TRBJ1-1; no firm D call. The CDR3 loop spans 12 amino acids. The germline V gene encodes CDR1 SGHVS and CDR2 FQNEAQ. V shed 2 bases and J shed 8 bases, with 9 bases lying between them. The CDR3 spells CASSLFRWEAFF. For the CDR3, the DNA is TGTGCCAGCAGCTTATTCAGGTGGGAAGCTTTCTTT.

V usage is TRBV12-3 or TRBV12-4 and J usage is TRBJ1-4; TRBD1 agrees at 8 bases. V trimming: 5 bases; J trimming: 5 bases; junction bases outside the gene matches: 7. This CDR3 has 15 amino acids. CDR3 region: CASSRQGKGNEKLFF. The CDR3 nucleotides read TGTGCCAGCAGTCGACAGGGGAAGGGGAATGAAAAACTGTTTTTT.

V is TRBV5-4 and J is TRBJ2-7; tentatively, D is TRBD1 (6 bases). CDR3 length: 14 amino acids. V was shortened by 0 bases and J by 5 bases, with 12 bases between the two germline ends. Germline CDR1 SGHNT, CDR2 YYREEE (reference sequence). The CDR3 region has the DNA TGTGCCAGCAGCTTGGGATCCCGGGACAACGAGCAGTACTTC. Amino acids: CASSLGSRDNEQYF.

This rearrangement joins TRBV11-2 to TRBJ2-7; maybe TRBD2 (6 bases). Trimming took off 2 bases at V and 3 bases at J, with 14 bases between the two ends. The CDR3 consists of 15 residues. Germline V gene sequence: CDR1 SGHAT, CDR2 FQNNGV. The CDR3 region has the DNA TGTGCCAGCAGCTTATGGAGTAGCGGACTCTACGAGCAGTACTTC. Its translation: CASSLWSSGLYEQYF.

The rearrangement joins TRBV7-8 to TRBJ2-7, with TRBD1 matching 10 bases. J was trimmed by 1 base and V by 3 bases; bases with no gene match: 3. CDR3 length: 15 residues. The germline CDR1 and CDR2 sequences are SGHVS and FQNEAQ. The CDR3, as DNA: TGTGCCAGCAGCTTCCGGGACAGGGGATCCTACGAGCAGTACTTC. Encoded protein: CASSFRDRGSYEQYF.

This chain joins TRBV7-2 and TRBJ2-2; D unclear. V was pared by 5 bases and J by 7 bases, with 11 bases between. The CDR3 sequence is 13 residues long. Per germline, CDR1 SGHTA and CDR2 FQGNSA. CDR3 DNA: TGTGCCAGCAGCAGAGATGGGCACGGGGAGCTGTTTTTT. Its protein is CASSRDGHGELFF.

This clonotype has only one observation. This may be a read error, as it is one base from a much larger clone. The gene calls are TRBV3-1 and TRBJ1-1, with D maybe TRBD1 (5 bases). The CDR3 has 15 residues. Germline-derived CDR1 and CDR2 are LGHDT and YNNKEL (reference sequence). CDR3 in amino acids: CASRQDRTLNTEAFF. The CDR3 nucleotides are TGTGCCAGCCGCCAAGACAGAACCTTGAACACTGAAGCTTTCTTT. Filled out from reference TRBV3-1 and TRBJ1-1, the complete variable domain reads DTAVSQTPKYLVTQMGNDKSIKCEQNLGHDTMYWYKQDSKKFLKIMFSYNNKELIINETVPNRFSPKSPDKAHLNLHINSLELGDSAVYFCASRQDRTLNTEAFFGQGTRLTVV.

The genes are TRBV15 and TRBJ2-7; D gene uncertain. Trimming took off 0 bases at V and 4 bases at J, with 7 bases between the two ends. Germline V gene sequence: CDR1 LNHNV, CDR2 YYDKDF (reference sequence). The CDR3 is made up of 13 amino acids. The chain's CDR3 is CATSRDPEYEQYF. CDR3 in DNA: TGTGCCACCAGCAGAGATCCTGAGTACGAGCAGTACTTC.

Many counts were recorded for this clonotype. The chain links TRBV6-5 to TRBJ1-1; no firm D call. V shed 0 bases and J shed 12 bases, with 17 bases lying between them. This CDR3 comprises 14 residues. Germline assignment: CDR1 MNHEY and CDR2 SVGAGI. CDR3 sequence (DNA): TGTGCCAGCAGTTACTCGAGGCAGGTCCCCGGAACTTTCTTT. Translated, it gives CASSYSRQVPGTFF.

On this clonotype itself: A much larger clone lies one base from this, so it may be a read error. This rearrangement joins TRBV19 to TRBJ2-3; possibly TRBD2 for D (5 bases). The CDR3 runs to 14 residues. V lost 5 bases to trimming and J lost 2 bases, with 11 bases between them. From germline, CDR1 is LNHDA and CDR2 SQIVND (reference sequence). The CDR3 protein is CASSQRGFTDTQYF. CDR3 sequence (DNA): TGTGCCAGTAGTCAACGGGGATTCACAGATACGCAGTATTTT.

This clonotype showed up many times. The V gene is TRBV9, the J gene TRBJ2-2; perhaps TRBD2 as D (6 bases). Trimming took 0 bases from V and 4 from J, leaving 13 bases between them. This CDR3 has 16 residues. CDR1 and CDR2 from the germline V gene are SGDLS and YYNGEE. The CDR3 DNA reads as TGTGCCAGCAGCGTAGTGGGGGGAGCTATCACCGGGGAGCTGTTTTTT. Translating it yields CASSVVGGAITGELFF. The variable domain in full, with the rest retrieved from reference TRBV9 and TRBJ2-2, is DSGVTQTPKHLITATGQRVTLRCSPRSGDLSVYWYQQSLDQGLQFLIQYYNGEERAKGNILERFSAQQFPDLHSELNLSSLELGDSALYFCASSVVGGAITGELFFGEGSRLTVL.

Details on this clonotype: The germline gene is not matched at one end of the junction; a read error may be the cause. V is TRBV9 and J is TRBJ2-7; D may match TRBD1 or TRBD2 (7 bases each). The CDR3 is 11 residues long. Germline V gives CDR1 SGDLS, CDR2 YYNGEE. Here the CDR3 DNA reads TGCGCCAGCGGGAAGGGGGCCGAGCAGTACTTC. It codes for CASGKGAEQYF.

In this sample, this clonotype turned up a few times. V is TRBV6-5 and J is TRBJ1-6, with unresolved D. CDR3 length equals 14 residues. Trimming removed 8 bases from V and 0 bases from J, with 8 bases in between. In germline, CDR1 is MNHEY, CDR2 SVGAGI. CDR3: CASRASSYNSPLHF. The CDR3 DNA reads as TGTGCCAGCCGGGCGAGCTCCTATAATTCACCCCTCCACTTT.

This clonotype was seen a few times. The genes are TRBV6-5 and TRBJ2-1, with D perhaps matching TRBD1 (6 bases). V lost 10 bases and J 3 bases, leaving 19 bases between the germline ends. There are 15 residues in the CDR3. The germline V gene encodes CDR1 MNHEY and CDR2 SVGAGI. DNA of the CDR3: TGTGCCACCGATAACCAGGGGATGATCTACAATGAGCAGTTCTTC. Amino acids: CATDNQGMIYNEQFF.

Remarks on this clonotype: Because the CDR3 is missing its conserved closing phenylalanine or tryptophan, this is likely a read error. It is unclear where the CDR3 begins or ends on the DNA, so no DNA is shown, and the CDR3 is as TCRdb lists it. This chain joins TRBV9 and TRBJ1-4; TRBD1, as called in the table, went unchecked against the DNA. The CDR3 adds up to 13 amino acids, both ends counted. Germline CDR1 reads SGDLS; CDR2 reads YYNGEE. Here the CDR3 reads CASSVGTGRGLFL.

This chain connects TRBV10-1 to TRBJ2-2; 7 bases line up with TRBD2. Looked up from germline, CDR1 is WNHNN and CDR2 is SYGVQD (reference sequence). The CDR3 consists of 11 residues. The junction had 3 bases not matched to a gene; V was cut back by 4 bases and J by 13 bases. The CDR3 bases are TGCGCCAGCAGTGCTAAGCGGGGGCTGTTTTTT. Its translation: CASSAKRGLFF.

The chain employs TRBV24-1 and TRBJ2-3; 9 nucleotides agree with TRBD1. Germline V CDR1 and CDR2: KGHDR, SFDVKD. This CDR3 is 14 amino acids long. V lost 6 bases to trimming and J lost 4 bases; unmatched junction nucleotides: 4. As DNA, the CDR3 is TGTGCCACCAGTCGAGGACAGGGGTCAGATACGCAGTATTTT. Protein: CATSRGQGSDTQYF.

The V call is TRBV7-9, the J call TRBJ2-1; TRBD1 aligns across 7 bases. V shed 3 bases, J shed 8 bases, and the junction held 4 bases outside the gene matches. The CDR3 is 13 amino acids. CDR1 is SEHNR, CDR2 FQNEAQ, per germline (reference sequence). The CDR3 DNA reads as TGTGCCAGCAGCTTTGACAGGGCGTATGAGCAGTTCTTC. Translated, it gives CASSFDRAYEQFF.

This clonotype occurred a few times. CDR3 in amino acids: CASSAQPQETQYF. As DNA, the CDR3 is TGCGCCAGCTCGGCACAACCCCAAGAGACCCAGTACTTC. The chain employs TRBV10-2 and TRBJ2-5; no clear D. V was trimmed by 8 bases and J by 1 base, leaving 11 bases between them. The CDR3 consists of 13 residues. Germline-derived CDR1 and CDR2 are WSHSY and SAAADI.

The chain recombines TRBV11-3 with TRBJ1-2; 7 nucleotides match TRBD1. The V segment lost 5 bases and the J segment 6 bases; nucleotides outside the gene matches: 6. The length of the CDR3 is 13 residues. Germline V gene sequence: CDR1 SGHNT, CDR2 YENEEA. CDR3 nucleotides: TGTGCCAGCAGCCGGCAGGGGGTGGATGGCTACACCTTC. Protein sequence: CASSRQGVDGYTF. The full variable domain, with the rest looked up from reference TRBV11-3 and TRBJ1-2, is EAGVVQSPRYKIIEKKQPVAFWCNPISGHNTLYWYLQNLGQGPELLIRYENEEAVDDSQLPKDRFSAERLKGVDSTLKIQPAELGDSAVYLCASSRQGVDGYTFGSGTRLTVV.

The chain links TRBV3-1 to TRBJ2-2, with 14 bases fitting TRBD2. The V segment lost 6 bases and the J segment 2 bases; nucleotides outside the gene matches: 5. The CDR3 covers 17 residues. The germline V gene encodes CDR1 LGHDT and CDR2 YNNKEL (reference sequence). The CDR3 region has the DNA TGTGCCAGCAGATGGACTAGCGGGAGGACCAACACCGGGGAGCTGTTTTTT. The encoded protein is CASRWTSGRTNTGELFF.

To note about this clonotype: Sequence at one end of the junction differs from germline and may be a read error. The chain carries TRBV4-1 and TRBJ1-4, with D maybe TRBD1 (6 bases). The V gene's germline CDR1 is MGHRA and CDR2 YSYEKL. The CDR3 consists of 16 residues. The CDR3 loop is CVSSQAQGLANEKLFF. The DNA for the CDR3 is TGCGTCAGCAGCCAGGCTCAGGGGTTGGCTAATGAAAAACTGTTTTTT.

The gene calls are TRBV19 and TRBJ1-1; D perhaps matches TRBD1 (5 bases). This CDR3 comprises 13 residues. Germline V gives CDR1 LNHDA, CDR2 SQIVND (reference sequence). Between the trimmed V and J ends, which lost 4 bases and 4 bases, there was a span of 10 bases. CDR3 amino acids: CASSRGPGTEAFF. The DNA for the CDR3 is TGTGCCAGTAGTAGGGGACCGGGCACTGAAGCTTTCTTT.

This clonotype came up many times. The chain recombines TRBV19 with TRBJ2-4; possibly TRBD1 or TRBD2 for D (6 bases each). Per the germline V gene, CDR1 is LNHDA and CDR2 is SQIVND (reference sequence). The CDR3 loop spans 16 amino acids. Trimming took off 0 bases at V and 7 bases at J, with 16 bases between the two ends. CDR3 amino acids: CASSIDPQGTLNIQYF. The CDR3 DNA reads TGTGCCAGTAGTATAGATCCCCAGGGGACTCTTAACATTCAGTACTTC.

This chain links TRBV7-3 with TRBJ2-1; D is undetermined. Germline-derived CDR1 and CDR2 are SGHTA and FQGTGA. Trimming stripped 2 bases from V and 7 bases from J, with 9 bases between. This CDR3 spans 13 amino acids. The CDR3 sequence is CASSLDRRNEQFF. Here the CDR3 DNA reads TGTGCCAGCAGCTTAGACCGTAGGAATGAGCAGTTCTTC.

The table lists this clonotype with a few counts. With a much larger clone just one base away, this may be a read error. V usage is TRBV11-2 and J usage is TRBJ2-7; perhaps TRBD2 as D (5 bases). The CDR3 sequence is 13 residues long. Trimming pared 3 bases from V and 7 bases from J, leaving 13 bases between. Germline-derived CDR1 and CDR2 are SGHAT and FQNNGV. The CDR3 nucleotides read TGTGCCAGCAGCTTCGCAGACTACAATGAGCAGTACTTC. This gives the protein CASSFADYNEQYF. Full variable domain (outside the CDR3, taken from reference TRBV11-2 and TRBJ2-7): EAGVAQSPRYKIIEKRQSVAFWCNPISGHATLYWYQQILGQGPKLLIQFQNNGVVDDSQLPKDRFSAERLKGVDSTLKIQPAKLEDSAVYLCASSFADYNEQYFGPGTRLTVT.

This sequence joins TRBV7-9 and TRBJ1-6, with unresolved D. Germline V gives CDR1 SEHNR, CDR2 FQNEAQ (reference sequence). The ends were cut back, 5 bases at V and 9 bases at J, with 5 bases in the middle. The length of the CDR3 is 11 residues. DNA for the CDR3: TGTGCCAGCAGCGAGGGTTCACCCCTCCACTTT. Translation gives CASSEGSPLHF. Supplemented by reference TRBV7-9 and TRBJ1-6, the full variable domain reads DTGVSQNPRHKITKRGQNVTFRCDPISEHNRLYWYRQTLGQGPEFLTYFQNEAQLEKSRLLSDRFSAERPKGSFSTLEIQRTEQGDSAMYLCASSEGSPLHFGNGTRLTVT.

The sample holds a few counts of this clonotype. V gene TRBV12-3 or TRBV12-4 combines with J gene TRBJ1-5, with no clear D. This CDR3 has 16 amino acids. The germline V and J ends were trimmed by 7 bases and 0 bases, with 16 bases remaining between them. CDR3 amino acids: CASTWGGSSSNQPQHF. Written as DNA, the CDR3 is TGTGCCAGCACTTGGGGAGGTTCCTCTAGCAATCAGCCCCAGCATTTT.